This T cell receptor (beta chain) was documented in a study of CD8 T cells in ankylosing spondylitis (TCRdb year 2017). General notes on the study: To find TCR variants linked to disease, the study profiled T cell receptor beta repertoires in ankylosing spondylitis patients and healthy donors. In total, the full study cohort was made up of some 100 healthy donors and about two dozen ankylosing spondylitis patients. Samples of peripheral blood were taken, and for ankylosing spondylitis patients, synovial fluid was collected as well. Here is what the overall study found, with its caveats: The disease-linked clones were reported as significantly enriched in matched synovial fluid samples from ankylosing spondylitis patients. A TCR beta motif made up of eight or nine highly homologous amino acid variants appeared to be characteristic of blood from ankylosing spondylitis patients. The disease-linked clones had a CD8+ phenotype and were found at relatively low frequencies in peripheral blood. Some motif variants had previously been reported in the synovial fluid and blood of reactive arthritis patients, which suggests shared mechanisms of disease initiation.

About this clonotype itself: This clone's antigen is unknown. No quality values exist for individual bases; no much larger clone is one base distant.

Instrument on record: Illumina HiSeq 2500. Quantitative 5'-RACE with molecular barcodes was used to prepare TCR beta libraries. From the authors' description of their analysis: To identify disease-linked TCR variants, a new computational method was used, one built on a probabilistic model of VDJ rearrangement. Through fastp at Q25 and MiXCR, TCRdb rebuilt clones from the public reads, retaining in-frame beta chains. Under each unique CDR3 protein, matching rows form one entry showing the most common genes and DNA. The V and J calls were not made by the authors but by TCRdb's processing. The sample table records some 800,000 distinct CDR3 sequences; roughly 12% of these occur just once. Approximately 0.46% of the sample is held by the ten biggest clonotypes. Between the V and J ends, shortened by 4 bases and 2 bases respectively, the junction contains 16 bases. Measured from the cysteine to the phenylalanine, the CDR3 is 16 residues long. CDR3 DNA only is kept here, 48 bases in frame from base 1. From the germline V gene, CDR1 is LGHNA and CDR2 is YSLEER.

This receptor was identified in a male donor with ankylosing spondylitis. The sample consisted of blood, either unsorted or a sorted T cell fraction (not recorded which). The rearranged segments are TRBV4-3 and TRBJ2-3, with an unclear D gene assignment. The DNA sequence is TGCGCCAGCAGCCGAATTTGGGTATCGGACACAGATACGCAGTATTTT. Translated, this is CASSRIWVSDTDTQYF.